This entry lists 7 T cell receptor beta chains sequenced from one sample in a study of CD8+ T cells in alopecia areata. The treatment was: oral pan-JAK inhibitor, 5-10 mg twice daily. Sequencing templates came from extracted RNA that was reverse transcribed into cDNA. Assay: immunoSEQ multiplex PCR; the TCRdb copy retains only in-frame clones and omits some. The table has some 150,000 clones, around 50% seen once. The sample here was CD8+ T cells sorted from blood, taken at week 4, from a patient treated with tofacitinib. These receptors all come from a human donor with alopecia areata.

The chain employs TRBV4-2 and TRBJ2-1, with 8 bases aligning to TRBD2. In germline, CDR1 is LGHNA, CDR2 YNFKEQ. J was trimmed by 9 bases and V by 1 base; bases with no gene match: 8. This CDR3 contains 15 residues. The CDR3 nucleotides read TGTGCCAGCAGCCAAGCGGGGGGGGGTATCTCTGAGCAGTTCTTC. This sequence encodes CASSQAGGGISEQFF.

This clone showed up many times. The V gene is TRBV5-5, the J gene TRBJ1-5, with a tentative D call TRBD1 (6 bases). V lost 2 bases and J lost 5, with 11 bases in between. CDR1 is SGHKS and CDR2 is YYEKEE in the germline V gene (reference sequence). The CDR3 runs 14 residues. The CDR3 DNA reads as TGTGCCAGCAGCTTAGGGACACCTTATCAGCCCCAGCATTTT. Protein sequence: CASSLGTPYQPQHF.

V and J are TRBV25-1 and TRBJ2-5; no firm D call. Germline CDR1 reads MGHDK; CDR2 reads SYGVNS. The CDR3 is made up of 13 amino acids. Trimming removed 3 bases from V and 5 bases from J, with 10 bases in between. In DNA, the CDR3 is TGTGCCAGCAGTGAGCAATTGGCCGAGACCCAGTACTTC. Its protein is CASSEQLAETQYF.

This chain uses TRBV20-1 with TRBJ2-1; D remains ambiguous. Germline CDR1 reads DFQATT; CDR2 reads SNEGSKA (reference sequence). The V end was cut by 5 bases, the J end by 7 bases, with 6 bases between. The CDR3 contains 10 residues. CDR3 sequence: CSASDNEQFF. The CDR3 nucleotides read TGCAGTGCTTCTGATAATGAGCAGTTCTTC.

The V call is TRBV6-5, the J call TRBJ2-7; D uncertain. Trimming cost V 6 bases and J 5 bases, with 11 bases left between them. The germline gives CDR1 MNHEY, CDR2 SVGAGI. The CDR3 is 12 residues long. The CDR3 region is CASSSWNDEQYF. DNA for the CDR3: TGTGCCAGCAGCTCTTGGAACGACGAGCAGTACTTC.

The sample holds a few counts of this clone. The chain couples TRBV5-6 to TRBJ2-2; D is tentatively TRBD1 or TRBD2 (5 bases each). Trimming stripped 0 bases from V and 7 bases from J, with 13 bases between. The CDR3 has 15 residues. Looked up from germline, CDR1 is SGHDT and CDR2 is YYEEEE. The CDR3 bases are TGTGCCAGCAGCTTGGCCAGAGGGGCGAGCGGGGAGCTGTTTTTT. It is translated as CASSLARGASGELFF.

The genes are TRBV18 and TRBJ1-1; 9 bases match TRBD1. In germline, CDR1 is KGHSH, CDR2 LQKENI. Trimming cost V 2 bases and J 8 bases; bases outside gene matches: 12. The CDR3 loop spans 16 amino acids. The CDR3 spells CASSPGTGKSTWEAFF. The CDR3 bases are TGTGCCAGCTCACCAGGGACAGGGAAGTCCACTTGGGAAGCTTTCTTT.